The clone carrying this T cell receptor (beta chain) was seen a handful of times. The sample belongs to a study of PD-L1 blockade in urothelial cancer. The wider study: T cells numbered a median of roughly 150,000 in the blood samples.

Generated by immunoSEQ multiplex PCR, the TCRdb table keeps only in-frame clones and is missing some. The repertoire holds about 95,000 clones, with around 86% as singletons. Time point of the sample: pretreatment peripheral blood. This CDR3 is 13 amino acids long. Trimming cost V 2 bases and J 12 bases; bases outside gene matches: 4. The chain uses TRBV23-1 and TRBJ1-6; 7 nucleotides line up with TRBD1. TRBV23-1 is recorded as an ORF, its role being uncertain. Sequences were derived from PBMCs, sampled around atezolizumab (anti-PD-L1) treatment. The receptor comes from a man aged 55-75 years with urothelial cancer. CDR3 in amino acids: CASSQPQGKPLHF. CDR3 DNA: TGCGCCAGCAGTCAACCACAGGGGAAACCCCTCCACTTT.